Below, 31 T cell receptor beta chains from the same sample are listed, as sequenced in a study of cytomegalovirus exposure and HLA in healthy donors. PCR employed 60 Vbeta and 13 Jbeta primers. This table comes from immunoSEQ multiplex PCR, and its TCRdb copy is limited to in-frame clones, with some not included. Counted here are about 150,000 clones, 70% to 80% occurring once; the ten biggest clones make up roughly 13%. The sample comprised PBMCs. The receptor set was obtained from a man aged 30-40 years in good health and CMV-seropositive.

This rearrangement joins TRBV28 to TRBJ1-2, with D unclear. Trimming shortened V by 6 bases and J by 0 bases, and 11 bases separated the two germline ends. Looked up from germline, CDR1 is MDHEN and CDR2 is SYDVKM. This CDR3 has 14 amino acids. The CDR3 DNA sequence: TGTGCCAGCAGGCTCAGAGGCGCTAACTATGGCTACACCTTC. Translated, it gives CASRLRGANYGYTF.

The gene calls are TRBV5-4 and TRBJ2-7; 8 nucleotides line up with TRBD1. The germline CDR1 and CDR2 sequences are SGHNT and YYREEE (reference sequence). This CDR3 region has 15 residues. V lost 4 bases and J lost 0; bases outside the gene matches: 6. As DNA, the CDR3 is TGTGCCAGCAGCCAGGGACAGGCAAGCTCCTACGAGCAGTACTTC. It encodes CASSQGQASSYEQYF.

The chain is built from TRBV27 and TRBJ2-4, with 7 bases matching TRBD1. The V segment lost 5 bases and the J segment 1 base; nucleotides outside the gene matches: 5. From germline, CDR1 is MNHEY and CDR2 SMNVEV (reference sequence). The CDR3 runs to 15 residues. The CDR3 loop is CASSHGTAAKNIQYF. The CDR3 DNA is TGTGCCAGCAGTCACGGGACAGCTGCCAAAAACATTCAGTACTTC.

The rearrangement links TRBV6-1 to TRBJ2-5; 8 bases match TRBD2. Germline V gene data show CDR1 as MNHNS and CDR2 as SASEGT. V shed 3 bases, J shed 3 bases, and the junction held 9 bases outside the gene matches. The CDR3 sequence is 16 residues long. The CDR3 loop reads CASSEKDQAGEETQYF. The CDR3 DNA sequence: TGTGCCAGCAGTGAGAAGGACCAAGCGGGAGAAGAGACCCAGTACTTC.

The chain combines TRBV14 with TRBJ2-7, with 7 nucleotides matching TRBD1. Trimming at V came to 11 bases and at J to 3 bases, leaving 10 bases not matched to a gene. The CDR3 is made up of 13 amino acids. CDR1 SGHDN and CDR2 FVKESK come from the germline V gene. The CDR3 nucleotides are TGTGCCCTACAGGGGCCTAGTGACTACGAGCAGTACTTC. Translation: CALQGPSDYEQYF.

This chain connects TRBV9 to TRBJ2-2, with TRBD2 identical over 10 bases. The germline V gene encodes CDR1 SGDLS and CDR2 YYNGEE. The junction had 3 bases not matched to a gene; V was cut back by 3 bases and J by 1 base. The CDR3 loop spans 16 amino acids. This CDR3 is CASSAGTSENTGELFF. CDR3 in DNA: TGTGCCAGCAGCGCCGGGACTAGCGAGAACACCGGGGAGCTGTTTTTT.

V is TRBV13 and J is TRBJ2-7, with 8 bases matching TRBD2. Germline lookup yields CDR1 PRHDT and CDR2 FYEKMQ (reference sequence). CDR3 length: 14 amino acids. Losses at the gene ends were 1 base for V and 6 bases for J; bases not matched to a gene: 5. For the CDR3, the DNA is TGTGCCAGCAGCTTAGCGGGAGGGCCCTGCGAGCAGTACTTC. It specifies CASSLAGGPCEQYF.

The chain combines TRBV9 with TRBJ2-5; no clear D gene. The better agreement between TRBJ2-7 and the DNA end casts doubt on the J call. This CDR3 has 14 residues. CDR1 is SGDLS and CDR2 is YYNGEE in the germline V gene. The DNA for the CDR3 is TGTGCCAGCAGCCGGTTAACAGAGATGGGCGAGCAGTACTTC. This sequence encodes CASSRLTEMGEQYF.

The CDR3 is CASSFSRRQETQYF. The DNA for the CDR3 is TGTGCCAGCAGTTTCTCTCGCAGGCAAGAGACCCAGTACTTC. The chain joins TRBV28 to TRBJ2-5, with D unclear. V was pared by 3 bases and J by 2 bases, with 10 bases between. CDR1 and CDR2 from the germline V gene are MDHEN and SYDVKM. This CDR3 comprises 14 residues.

To note about this clone: The conserved final phenylalanine or tryptophan is absent from the CDR3, which likely points to a read error. This rearrangement joins TRBV9 to TRBJ1-2; D is unclear. Germline CDR1 is SGDLS and CDR2 is YYNGEE. Trimming took 3 bases from V and 7 from J, leaving 19 bases between them. There are 15 residues in the CDR3. The CDR3 DNA sequence: TGTGCCAGCAGCGGACCTGTCTCGGAGGCCCCTGGCTACACCATC. Amino acid sequence: CASSGPVSEAPGYTI.

CDR3 region: CASSFPTTGGFEETQYF. CDR3 in DNA: TGTGCCAGCAGTTTCCCCACGACAGGGGGGTTTGAAGAGACCCAGTACTTC. V is TRBV28 and J is TRBJ2-5, with 9 bases that match TRBD1. Germline V gives CDR1 MDHEN, CDR2 SYDVKM. CDR3 length equals 17 residues. V lost 3 bases and J lost 3; bases outside the gene matches: 11. The full variable domain, with the rest looked up from reference TRBV28 and TRBJ2-5, is DVKVTQSSRYLVKRTGEKVFLECVQDMDHENMFWYRQDPGLGLRLIYFSYDVKMKEKGDIPEGYSVSREKKERFSLILESASTNQTSMYLCASSFPTTGGFEETQYFGPGTRLLVL.

This clone was seen more than once but under ten times. This sequence joins TRBV4-2 and TRBJ2-7, with 15 positions matching TRBD2. Germline V CDR1 and CDR2: LGHNA, YNFKEQ. This CDR3 has 15 amino acids. J lost 5 bases, V lost 4 bases, and 3 bases had no gene match. CDR3: CASSPGTSGRNEQYF. CDR3 sequence (DNA): TGTGCCAGCAGCCCCGGGACTAGCGGGAGGAACGAGCAGTACTTC.

The rearrangement uses TRBV4-2 and TRBJ2-5, with TRBD1 as a possible D gene (5 bases). Trimming left V 1 base short and J 5 bases short, with 17 bases between. There are 16 residues in the CDR3. Germline loops: CDR1 LGHNA, CDR2 YNFKEQ. CDR3 region: CASSQGFAVGAETQYF. In DNA form, the CDR3 reads TGTGCCAGCAGCCAAGGCTTCGCCGTTGGGGCGGAGACCCAGTACTTC.

V and J are TRBV28 and TRBJ2-7; D unresolved. Germline CDR1 reads MDHEN; CDR2 reads SYDVKM. V lost 8 bases, J lost 5 bases, and 10 bases lay in between. CDR3 size: 11 residues. The chain's CDR3 is CASGEVNEQYF. Here the CDR3 DNA reads TGTGCCAGCGGAGAAGTAAACGAGCAGTACTTC.

This rearrangement joins TRBV6-5 to TRBJ1-1; no definite D call. The CDR3 sequence is 13 residues long. Germline assignment: CDR1 MNHEY and CDR2 SVGAGI. V was pared by 5 bases and J by 1 base, with 8 bases between. In nucleotides, the CDR3 is TGTGCCAGCAGTCCCGTTCGGAACACTGAAGCTTTCTTT. Protein product: CASSPVRNTEAFF.

The chain has TRBV9 and TRBJ2-3; 8 nucleotides line up with TRBD2. CDR1 SGDLS and CDR2 YYNGEE come from the germline V gene. There are 16 residues in the CDR3. V dropped 0 bases and J dropped 1; count of bases not matched to a gene: 4. In DNA, the CDR3 is TGTGCCAGCAGCGTAGCCCTCGGGAGGGGCACAGATACGCAGTATTTT. Its translation is CASSVALGRGTDTQYF.

This chain joins TRBV19 and TRBJ2-2; D not certain. V dropped 2 bases and J dropped 5 bases, with 6 bases sitting between them. This CDR3 comprises 13 residues. Germline values: CDR1 LNHDA, CDR2 SQIVND (reference sequence). The CDR3 is CASSITPTGELFF. In DNA form, the CDR3 reads TGTGCCAGTAGTATAACTCCTACCGGGGAGCTGTTTTTT.

This chain connects TRBV2 to TRBJ1-2, with a weak D call TRBD1 (5 bases). The CDR3 contains 13 residues. Germline loops: CDR1 SNHLY, CDR2 FYNNEI. V lost 3 bases, J lost 4 bases, and 9 bases lay in between. CDR3: CASSEQGTYGYTF. The CDR3, as DNA: TGTGCCAGCAGTGAGCAGGGTACCTATGGCTACACCTTC.

In its sample, this clone was seen a few times. The V and J genes are TRBV5-1 and TRBJ2-1; D perhaps matches TRBD2 (6 bases). V shed 4 bases and J shed 5 bases, with 16 bases lying between them. From germline, CDR1 is SGHRS and CDR2 YFSETQ. CDR3 length equals 15 residues. CDR3 loop: CASSLAGSTHNEQFF. The CDR3 nucleotides read TGCGCCAGCAGCCTCGCGGGGTCGACCCACAATGAGCAGTTCTTC.

V and J are TRBV5-1 and TRBJ2-2, with TRBD2 matching over 11 bases. The CDR3 covers 15 residues. Looked up from germline, CDR1 is SGHRS and CDR2 is YFSETQ. V gave up 7 bases and J gave up 1 base; unmatched junction bases: 3. CDR3 loop: CASGLAGWNTGELFF. The CDR3 region has the DNA TGCGCCAGCGGACTAGCGGGTTGGAACACCGGGGAGCTGTTTTTT.

The chain recombines TRBV9 with TRBJ2-1, with 10 bases aligning to TRBD2. Germline-derived CDR1 and CDR2 are SGDLS and YYNGEE. The CDR3 totals 15 residues. V lost 0 bases and J lost 3; bases outside the gene matches: 0. CDR3 bases: TGTGCCAGCAGCGTAGGACTAGCGGGCTACAATGAGCAGTTCTTC. Translation gives CASSVGLAGYNEQFF.

CDR3 sequence (DNA): TGTGCCTGCGAGGAGCTGAACACCGGGGAGCTGTTTTTT. Amino acids: CACEELNTGELFF. V gene TRBV19 combines with J gene TRBJ2-2; D is undetermined. The CDR3 is 13 amino acids. The V end was cut by 11 bases, the J end by 1 base, with 11 bases between. In germline, CDR1 is LNHDA, CDR2 SQIVND (reference sequence). Full variable domain (missing parts from reference TRBV19 and TRBJ2-2): DGGITQSPKYLFRKEGQNVTLSCEQNLNHDAMYWYRQDPGQGLRLIYYSQIVNDFQKGDIAEGYSVSREKKESFPLTVTSAQKNPTAFYLCACEELNTGELFFGEGSRLTVL.

The V and J genes are TRBV27 and TRBJ2-7, with a weak D call TRBD2 (6 bases). The ends were cut back, 5 bases at V and 0 bases at J, with 14 bases in the middle. CDR1 is MNHEY and CDR2 is SMNVEV in the germline V gene (reference sequence). This CDR3 contains 15 residues. CDR3 in amino acids: CASSARGPYSYEQYF. CDR3 DNA sequence: TGTGCCAGCAGTGCGCGGGGTCCCTACTCCTACGAGCAGTACTTC.

The CDR3 coding sequence is TGTGCCAGCAGCGTTGGGCCCTCGAACACCGGGGAGCTGTTTTTT. Protein sequence: CASSVGPSNTGELFF. This rearrangement joins TRBV9 to TRBJ2-2; D remains ambiguous. With 2 bases removed from V and 0 bases from J, the gap between germline ends came to 8 bases. The CDR3 is 15 residues long. Germline V gene data show CDR1 as SGDLS and CDR2 as YYNGEE. The full variable domain, completed using reference TRBV9 and TRBJ2-2, is DSGVTQTPKHLITATGQRVTLRCSPRSGDLSVYWYQQSLDQGLQFLIQYYNGEERAKGNILERFSAQQFPDLHSELNLSSLELGDSALYFCASSVGPSNTGELFFGEGSRLTVL.

V usage is TRBV19 and J usage is TRBJ2-7, with D possibly matching TRBD1 (6 bases). Trimming stripped 1 base from V and 6 bases from J, with 13 bases between. The germline gives CDR1 LNHDA, CDR2 SQIVND (reference sequence). The CDR3 loop spans 14 amino acids. DNA for the CDR3: TGTGCCAGTAGTATAGTTCCGGGACAACGCGAGCAGTACTTC. Translated, it gives CASSIVPGQREQYF.

The J gene is TRBJ2-5, the V gene TRBV7-8, with 11 nucleotides matching TRBD1. The J call may be in error: the DNA end matches TRBJ2-7 better. Germline V gene data show CDR1 as SGHVS and CDR2 as FQNEAQ. The CDR3 has 15 residues. The CDR3: CASSTRTGGEYEQYF. The CDR3 DNA is TGTGCCAGCAGCACCCGGACAGGGGGCGAGTACGAGCAGTACTTC.

The genes are TRBV14 and TRBJ2-5; the D gene is possibly TRBD2 (5 bases). V was cut by 0 bases and J by 0 bases, with 11 bases left in between. Germline V lookup: CDR1 SGHDN, CDR2 FVKESK. The CDR3 is made up of 16 amino acids. The CDR3 sequence: CASSQEARAYQETQYF. DNA of the CDR3: TGTGCCAGCAGCCAAGAGGCGCGGGCATACCAAGAGACCCAGTACTTC.

The rearrangement joins TRBV7-2 to TRBJ2-3; the D gene is possibly TRBD1 (5 bases). Germline V gives CDR1 SGHTA, CDR2 FQGNSA. V dropped 1 base and J dropped 8 bases, with 10 bases sitting between them. The CDR3 is made up of 13 amino acids. In nucleotides, the CDR3 is TGTGCCAGCAGCTTAGTCAGGGTGGGTACGCAGTATTTT. Translated: CASSLVRVGTQYF.

The V call is TRBV29-1, the J call TRBJ2-5; 7 bases are a match to TRBD2. J was trimmed by 5 bases and V by 3 bases; bases with no gene match: 9. The CDR3 loop spans 14 amino acids. Germline V CDR1 and CDR2: SQVTM, ANQGSEA. The CDR3 reads CSVDPSAGGETQYF. In DNA form, the CDR3 reads TGCAGCGTTGATCCCAGCGCCGGGGGGGAGACCCAGTACTTC.

This clone was detected only once. The rearrangement uses TRBV2 and TRBJ2-3, with 8 bases that match TRBD2. V lost 3 bases, J lost 3 bases, and 5 bases stayed unmatched. Germline values: CDR1 SNHLY, CDR2 FYNNEI. The CDR3 has 15 residues. The CDR3 here is CASSDREGSTDTQYF. The CDR3 nucleotides read TGTGCCAGCAGTGACCGGGAGGGTTCTACAGATACGCAGTATTTT.

This chain uses TRBV25-1 with TRBJ2-3; D is possibly TRBD2 (5 bases). Trimming stripped 4 bases from V and 5 bases from J, with 7 bases between. The CDR3 runs to 12 residues. Germline V CDR1 and CDR2: MGHDK, SYGVNS. The CDR3 bases are TGTGCCAGCAGTGGACTATTAGATACGCAGTATTTT. This codes for CASSGLLDTQYF.